The present T cell receptor (beta chain) was sequenced within a study of Graves' ophthalmopathy and Graves' hyperthyroidism. The germline gives CDR1 SEHNR, CDR2 FQNEAQ (reference sequence). The CDR3 runs 14 residues. Trimming stripped 7 bases from V and 4 bases from J, with 16 bases between. The authors amplified TCR beta CDR3 regions, and they did so from RNA transcripts for repertoire sequencing. HTBI-primed first-round RT-PCR preceded second-round multiplex PCR. TCRdb used MiXCR to reprocess the multiplex PCR reads, holding one entry per CDR3 protein. The sample lists over a million distinct CDR3 sequences; about 40% were seen once.

Sequenced material: peripheral blood or thyroid tissue (not recorded which). The chain couples TRBV7-9 to TRBJ2-5; perhaps TRBD1 as D (6 bases). This sequence was found in an adult man with Graves' hyperthyroidism. This CDR3 is CASNPTGFTETQYF. The CDR3, as DNA: TGTGCCAGCAACCCGACAGGTTTCACAGAGACCCAGTACTTC.